Each of the 20 T cell receptor beta chains below was sequenced from the same sample in a study of T cell responses to AZD1222 COVID-19 vaccine. The data were produced by immunoSEQ multiplex PCR, yet TCRdb's version contains in-frame clones alone and is incomplete. Of 120,000 or so clones detected, 94% appear once; the ten largest clones hold 2.5% to 3%. This sample comprised peripheral blood, obtained 28 days after the second AZD1222 dose. The source of these receptors is an adult who received the AZD1222 COVID-19 vaccine.

The chain recombines TRBV27 with TRBJ2-5, with no clear D. From germline, CDR1 is MNHEY and CDR2 SMNVEV (reference sequence). Trimming removed 5 bases at V and 5 bases at J, with 24 bases between. The CDR3 is made up of 17 amino acids. CDR3 sequence reads: CASSPRNGASGVETQYF. In DNA, the CDR3 is TGTGCCAGCAGTCCCCGGAACGGAGCCAGTGGAGTGGAGACCCAGTACTTC.

This chain connects TRBV3-1 (or the pseudogene TRBV3-2) to TRBJ1-5; 7 bases line up with TRBD1. Germline V gene lookup returns CDR1 LGHDT and CDR2 YNNKEL (reference sequence). CDR3 length: 15 amino acids. The trim removed 2 bases at V and 4 bases at J, leaving 5 bases unmatched. The CDR3 DNA is TGTGCCAGCAGCCAATCGACAGGGTGGAATCAGCCCCAGCATTTT. Amino acid sequence: CASSQSTGWNQPQHF.

V and J are TRBV9 and TRBJ2-7, with TRBD1 as a possible D gene (6 bases). Germline CDR1 is SGDLS and CDR2 is YYNGEE. V lost 4 bases and J 5 bases, leaving 16 bases between the germline ends. CDR3 size: 14 residues. The CDR3 coding sequence is TGTGCCAGCAGCTCGCAGTACAGGGACCACGAGCAGTACTTC. It is translated as CASSSQYRDHEQYF.

This chain links TRBV3-1 (or the pseudogene TRBV3-2) with TRBJ2-7; D is ambiguous. V dropped 1 base and J dropped 2 bases, with 12 bases sitting between them. CDR3 length: 15 residues. Looked up from germline, CDR1 is LGHDT and CDR2 is YNNKEL (reference sequence). The CDR3 sequence is CASSQGRRSPYEQYF. The CDR3, as DNA: TGTGCCAGCAGCCAAGGACGGCGGTCCCCCTACGAGCAGTACTTC.

This clone was picked up many times. The chain combines TRBV6-4 with TRBJ2-2, with 8 bases matching TRBD2. V lost 2 bases to trimming and J lost 4 bases; unmatched junction nucleotides: 0. The CDR3 consists of 14 residues. In germline, CDR1 is MRHNA, CDR2 SNTAGT. CDR3: CASSDGTSTGELFF. CDR3 nucleotide sequence: TGTGCCAGCAGTGACGGGACTAGCACCGGGGAGCTGTTTTTT.

The chain uses TRBV7-2 and TRBJ2-4; D gene uncertain. From germline, CDR1 is SGHTA and CDR2 FQGNSA. CDR3 size: 14 residues. V was shortened by 8 bases and J by 0 bases, with 11 bases between the two germline ends. CDR3 nucleotide sequence: TGTGCCAGCTTCAACCCGGGAGCCAAAAACATTCAGTACTTC. It translates to CASFNPGAKNIQYF.

This chain uses TRBV19 with TRBJ2-1, with unresolved D. The CDR3 is 13 residues long. The germline V and J ends were trimmed by 4 bases and 11 bases, with 15 bases remaining between them. Germline V gene sequence: CDR1 LNHDA, CDR2 SQIVND (reference sequence). In DNA, the CDR3 is TGTGCCAGTAGTACTCAACCAATAGATAAGCAGTTCTTC. Encoded protein: CASSTQPIDKQFF.

V and J are TRBV5-1 and TRBJ2-1, with no clear D. CDR3 size: 15 residues. Germline V CDR1 and CDR2: SGHRS, YFSETQ. Trimming shortened V by 0 bases and J by 0 bases, and 7 bases separated the two germline ends. The CDR3 spells CASSLATSSYNEQFF. The CDR3, as DNA: TGCGCCAGCAGCTTGGCGACCAGCTCCTACAATGAGCAGTTCTTC.

The V and J genes are TRBV11-3 and TRBJ2-1; 7 nucleotides agree with TRBD2. This CDR3 is built from 15 residues. CDR1 SGHNT and CDR2 YENEEA come from the germline V gene. Losses at the gene ends were 4 bases for V and 5 bases for J; bases not matched to a gene: 8. CDR3: CASSSISGPDNEQFF. The DNA of the CDR3 is TGTGCCAGCAGCTCTATTAGCGGGCCAGACAATGAGCAGTTCTTC.

This clone occurred once. CDR3 coding DNA: TGTGCCAGCTCACTGGGCAGAGATCAGCCCCAGCATTTT. Its protein product is CASSLGRDQPQHF. The J gene is TRBJ1-5, the V gene TRBV18; no reliable D call. The germline V gene encodes CDR1 KGHSH and CDR2 LQKENI. With 4 bases removed from V and 5 bases from J, the gap between germline ends came to 9 bases. The CDR3 totals 13 residues.

This chain joins TRBV19 and TRBJ1-6; no firm D call. V lost 8 bases and J 5 bases, leaving 16 bases between the germline ends. Germline CDR1 is LNHDA and CDR2 is SQIVND (reference sequence). This CDR3 has 15 amino acids. CDR3 in DNA: TGTGCCAGTCTCCTCCGGGCGGCCGATAATTCACCCCTCCACTTT. It encodes CASLLRAADNSPLHF.

V and J are TRBV18 and TRBJ1-1; 9 bases map to TRBD1. Germline V gene sequence: CDR1 KGHSH, CDR2 LQKENI. J gave up 5 bases and V 2 bases, and 12 bases lay outside the gene matches. The CDR3 has 17 amino acids. CDR3 sequence reads: CASSPYEGQGIKTEAFF. The CDR3 DNA follows: TGTGCCAGCTCACCATATGAGGGACAGGGAATTAAGACTGAAGCTTTCTTT.

The chain employs TRBV6-2 or TRBV6-3 and TRBJ2-2, with TRBD2 matching 10 bases. V gave up 0 bases and J gave up 1 base; unmatched junction bases: 8. CDR3 length: 19 residues. Looked up from germline, CDR1 is MNHEY and CDR2 is SVGEGT. CDR3 amino acids: CASSYSILAGGLNTGELFF. CDR3 sequence (DNA): TGTGCCAGCAGTTACTCGATTTTAGCGGGGGGCCTGAACACCGGGGAGCTGTTTTTT.

In this sample, this clone turned up once. The chain employs TRBV6-5 and TRBJ2-7, with a tentative D call TRBD2 (6 bases). Trimming pared 7 bases from V and 5 bases from J, leaving 15 bases between. Germline CDR1 reads MNHEY; CDR2 reads SVGAGI. The CDR3 has 13 amino acids. The CDR3, as DNA: TGTGCCAGCAATTTTTACGGAGGGGACGAGCAGTACTTC. This encodes CASNFYGGDEQYF.

V usage is TRBV21-1 and J usage is TRBJ1-6. TRBV21-1 is given as a pseudogene. The CDR3 runs to 15 residues. DNA of the CDR3: TGTGCCAGCATCGTCTCTAGCTCCTATAATTCACCCCTCCACTTT. Encoded protein: CASIVSSSYNSPLHF.

This chain's CDR3 is CASREGLGAGYTF. CDR3 coding DNA: TGTGCCAGCAGGGAGGGTCTGGGGGCAGGCTACACCTTC. The chain has TRBV2 and TRBJ1-2; possibly TRBD1 for D (6 bases). Germline values: CDR1 SNHLY, CDR2 FYNNEI. The CDR3 length is 13 residues. Trimming pared 6 bases from V and 8 bases from J, leaving 16 bases between.

The V and J genes are TRBV6-5 and TRBJ1-5, with D unclear. CDR3 length equals 14 residues. Looked up from germline, CDR1 is MNHEY and CDR2 is SVGAGI. V was pared by 4 bases and J by 5 bases, with 12 bases between. CDR3 sequence: CASSSRAWDQPQHF. In nucleotides, the CDR3 is TGTGCCAGCAGTTCTCGGGCTTGGGATCAGCCCCAGCATTTT.

The chain combines TRBV18 with TRBJ1-1; 8 nucleotides align to TRBD1. V shed 0 bases, J shed 9 bases, and the junction held 3 bases outside the gene matches. CDR3 length equals 13 residues. Germline assignment: CDR1 KGHSH and CDR2 LQKENI. Here the CDR3 reads CASSPPTGAQAFF. CDR3 nucleotides: TGTGCCAGCTCACCACCGACAGGGGCGCAAGCTTTCTTT.

The rearrangement joins TRBV19 to TRBJ2-3; 11 bases agree with TRBD2. Per germline, CDR1 LNHDA and CDR2 SQIVND (reference sequence). CDR3 length: 16 amino acids. J was trimmed by 3 bases and V by 6 bases; bases with no gene match: 8. DNA of the CDR3: TGTGCCAGTAGCACGCCGGGACTAGCGGCAACAGATACGCAGTATTTT. This sequence encodes CASSTPGLAATDTQYF.

V usage is TRBV2 and J usage is TRBJ2-2; D assignment may be TRBD1 or TRBD2 (5 bases each). Looked up from germline, CDR1 is SNHLY and CDR2 is FYNNEI. V was cut by 4 bases and J by 0 bases, with 9 bases left in between. The length of the CDR3 is 15 residues. The CDR3 protein is CASSGDGANTGELFF. The CDR3 DNA follows: TGTGCCAGCAGTGGGGACGGCGCGAACACCGGGGAGCTGTTTTTT. The whole variable domain, filled in from reference TRBV2 and TRBJ2-2, reads EPEVTQTPSHQVTQMGQEVILRCVPISNHLYFYWYRQILGQKVEFLVSFYNNEISEKSEIFDDQFSVERPDGSNFTLKIRSTKLEDSAMYFCASSGDGANTGELFFGEGSRLTVL.